What follows describes a single TCR beta chain. Its matching antigen is unknown. The sample is drawn from a study of T-cell reconstitution after alpha-beta-depleted transplantation in children. General observations from the study: The origin of alpha-beta T cells about two months after transplant was reportedly several hundred expanded graft clones. It was surviving recipient T cells and thymic progenitors that gave some patients high TCRbeta diversity at day 60. Newly made T cells mostly supplied T-cell counts and diversity one year after transplant.

The CDR3 contains 13 residues. Germline CDR1 reads MGHRA; CDR2 reads YSYEKL. Trimming removed 5 bases from V and 3 bases from J, with 10 bases in between. Researchers prepared the TCRbeta library using unique molecular identifiers, the study reports. One entry per CDR3 protein, called by TCRdb with MiXCR from the PCR reads. Here the sample spans about 58,000 distinct CDR3 sequences, about 40% being singletons. The source is a male patient younger than 18 who had a stem cell transplant for acute lymphoblastic leukemia, so the T cells may come from the graft donor. V usage is TRBV4-1 and J usage is TRBJ2-5; D ambiguous. Sequenced here: PBMCs, mostly from graft donor cells, sampled 360 days after TCRalphabeta/CD19-depleted stem cell transplant. The CDR3 spells CASSFGPEETQYF. Here the CDR3 DNA reads TGCGCCAGCAGCTTCGGACCGGAAGAGACCCAGTACTTC.